A selection of T cell receptor beta chains follows, all from one sample in a study of T cell responses to AZD1222 COVID-19 vaccine. Sequencing was performed with immunoSEQ multiplex PCR; in TCRdb, only in-frame clones are kept and a portion is missing. The sample carries approximately 93,000 clones, approximately 91% recorded once. Specimen: peripheral blood, collected 28 days after the second AZD1222 dose. Receptors were obtained from an adult who received the AZD1222 COVID-19 vaccine. The CDR3 runs from the conserved cysteine through the conserved F or W. The D gene is left open where the match is weak. Only part of the rows carry a size: once, few, many, or a class if the clone is expanded.

>TRBJ1-2|TRBV9|.|.
TGTGCCAGCAGCGTAGCTCCCGGGGCCCGGGGTGGCTACACCTTC
CASSVAPGARGGYTF
>TRBJ1-2|TRBV24-1|.|TRBD1
TGTGCCACCAGTGATTCAAGGACAGGGAGCGGCTACACCTTC
CATSDSRTGSGYTF
>TRBJ1-1|TRBV30|.|TRBD1
TGTGCCTGGAGTTTCCGGGACAGCCGGATGAACACTGAAGCTTTCTTT
CAWSFRDSRMNTEAFF
>TRBJ2-3|TRBV29-1|.|.
TGCAGCGTTCTCCCTGGAACTAGCACAGATACGCAGTATTTT
CSVLPGTSTDTQYF
>TRBJ1-2|TRBV3-1/TRBV3-2|.|TRBD1
TGTGCCAGCAGCCCGACAGGGGTTCACTATGGCTACACCTTC
CASSPTGVHYGYTF
>TRBJ1-1|TRBV4-1|few|.
TGCGCCAGCAGTCCACAGGCTACAGGGAAGACTGAAGCTTTCTTT
CASSPQATGKTEAFF
>TRBJ1-2|TRBV7-8|once|TRBD1
TGTGCCAGCAGCCCGGGGGGACAGGCCTATGGCTACACCTTC
CASSPGGQAYGYTF
>TRBJ1-1|TRBV30|.|.
TGTGCCTGGAGTGTACAAGGGAACACTGAAGCTTTCTTT
CAWSVQGNTEAFF
>TRBJ1-2|TRBV2|.|TRBD1
TGTGCCAGCAGTGTGGGACAGACCTATGGCTACACCTTC
CASSVGQTYGYTF
>TRBJ2-1|TRBV4-1|.|TRBD2
TGCGCCAGCAGCCCCCCCGGGACTAGCTACAATGAGCAGTTCTTC
CASSPPGTSYNEQFF
>TRBJ1-2|TRBV6-6|.|.
TGTGCCAGTTCCTGGGGACAAGCGCCTAACTATGGCTACACCTTC
CASSWGQAPNYGYTF
>TRBJ1-2|TRBV7-8|.|.
TGTGCCAGCAGCCCACTCCCGACAGCCAACTATGGCTACACCTTC
CASSPLPTANYGYTF
>TRBJ2-1|TRBV20-1|.|TRBD2
TGCAGTGCGGGAGAAGCGGGGCAGCAGTTCTTC
CSAGEAGQQFF
>TRBJ1-1|TRBV5-5|.|.
TGTGCCAGCAGCCCTAGGTGGGATTGGGTGAACACTGAAGCTTTCTTT
CASSPRWDWVNTEAFF
>TRBJ2-3|TRBV9|.|.
TGTGCCAGCAGCGTAGGGGGGAAGAGTAGCACAGATACGCAGTATTTT
CASSVGGKSSTDTQYF
>TRBJ1-1|TRBV18|few|.
TGTGCCAGCTCTCCCGCTGATGACAAGAACACTGAAGCTTTCTTT
CASSPADDKNTEAFF
>TRBJ2-3|TRBV5-1|.|TRBD1
TGCGCCAGCAGACTCGGACAGGGGGGGATAGATACGCAGTATTTT
CASRLGQGGIDTQYF
>TRBJ1-3|TRBV19|once|.
TGTGCCAGTAGTAGCGGACAGGGAAACACCATATATTTT
CASSSGQGNTIYF
>TRBJ2-1|TRBV5-5|.|.
TGTGCCAGCAGAAACGGACCTCGATTCGGGGACAATGAGCAGTTCTTC
CASRNGPRFGDNEQFF
>TRBJ1-2|TRBV30|.|.
TGTGCCTGGGTTCCAGGGTGGGGTAACTATGGCTACACCTTC
CAWVPGWGNYGYTF
>TRBJ1-1|TRBV6-6|.|.
TGTGCCACCCAGAGGGAAGGGTTCACTGAAGCTTTCTTT
CATQREGFTEAFF
>TRBJ2-7|TRBV11-2|.|TRBD2
TGTGCCAGCAGCTTAGGGACTAGGACCAACGAGCAGTACTTC
CASSLGTRTNEQYF
>TRBJ2-6|TRBV11-2|few|.
TGTGCCAGCAGCCCGGCTGGGGCTGGGGCCAACGTCCTGACTTTC
CASSPAGAGANVLTF
>TRBJ2-3|TRBV28|.|TRBD2
TGTGCCAGCACGGGAGGTGGAGATACGCAGTATTTT
CASTGGGDTQYF
>TRBJ1-6|TRBV19|.|.
TGTGCCAGTAGAGAGGACGGCTCCTATAATTCACCCCTCCACTTT
CASREDGSYNSPLHF
>TRBJ2-7|TRBV12-3/TRBV12-4|.|.
TGTGCCAGCAGTCACCTAGCCGGCGAGCAGTACTTC
CASSHLAGEQYF
>TRBJ1-4|TRBV5-1|.|TRBD1
TGCGCCAGCAGCTTAGCCTGGACAGGGCCTAATGAAAAACTGTTTTTT
CASSLAWTGPNEKLFF
>TRBJ1-5|TRBV27|.|.
TGTGCCACGGGACCGAGGAATCAGCCCCAGCATTTT
CATGPRNQPQHF
>TRBJ1-5|TRBV19|.|.
TGTGCCAGTAGTGTCAACCAGGGGCGCGGCAATCAGCCCCAGCATTTT
CASSVNQGRGNQPQHF
>TRBJ2-3|TRBV11-3|.|TRBD2
TGTGCCAGCAGCTTCGGACTAGCGGTCACAGATACGCAGTATTTT
CASSFGLAVTDTQYF
>TRBJ2-7|TRBV9|few|.
TGTGCCAGCAGCGTAGGGCTAGGTGTTCTGTACGAGCAGTACTTC
CASSVGLGVLYEQYF
>TRBJ1-3|TRBV15|.|.
TGTGCCACCAGCAGAGAGAACAGGCGTAGCTCTGGAAACACCATATATTTT
CATSRENRRSSGNTIYF
>TRBJ1-2|TRBV19|.|TRBD1
TGTGCCAGTAACGACAGGGGGCAGCCACAAACTAAATTC
CASNDRGQPQTKF
>TRBJ1-5|TRBV2|few|.
TGTGCCAGCAGTGAGTTCAGTTATAGCAATCAGCCCCAGCATTTT
CASSEFSYSNQPQHF
>TRBJ2-2|TRBV6-1|.|.
TGTGCCAGCAGTGAACTGGCGTCGAACACCGGGGAGCTGTTTTTT
CASSELASNTGELFF
>TRBJ2-1|TRBV5-1|once|TRBD2
TGCGCCAGCAGCTCCCTGACTAGCGGGGGAAATGAGCAGTTCTTC
CASSSLTSGGNEQFF
>TRBJ1-4|TRBV7-9|.|TRBD1
TGTGCCAGCAGTTCCCCTCCCGGACAGGGGGGGGCTAATGAAAAACTGTTTTTT
CASSSPPGQGGANEKLFF
>TRBJ1-3|TRBV7-3|.|TRBD1
TGTGCCAGCAGCTTTACAGGGGGACCCTCTGGAAACACCATATATTTT
CASSFTGGPSGNTIYF
>TRBJ1-5|TRBV28|.|TRBD1
TGTGCCAGCAAACCGGGACAGGGGAATCAGCCCCAGCATTTT
CASKPGQGNQPQHF
>TRBJ2-7|TRBV18|once|.
TGTGCCAGCTCACCCTCCCTGGGGGTAGCAGCCTACGAGCAGTACTTC
CASSPSLGVAAYEQYF
>TRBJ2-3|TRBV3-1/TRBV3-2|once|TRBD2
TGTGCCAGCAGCCAACAGACTAGCGGGGGGACGCAGTATTTT
CASSQQTSGGTQYF
>TRBJ2-1|TRBV4-1|.|.
TGCGCCAGCAGCCAAGATATCCTCTCCTATGAGCAGTTCTTC
CASSQDILSYEQFF
>TRBJ1-2|TRBV7-9|.|.
TGTGCCAGCAGCTTGACGGAAAACTATGGCTACACCTTC
CASSLTENYGYTF
>TRBJ2-7|TRBV19|.|.
TGTGCCAGTAGTATAGAGGATTTCCCCTACGAGCAGTACTTC
CASSIEDFPYEQYF
>TRBJ1-6|TRBV27|.|.
TGTGCCAGCAGCCCCGGACGGTATCTAGAGAGCTCCTATAATTCACCCCTCCACTTT
CASSPGRYLESSYNSPLHF
>TRBJ1-4|TRBV4-1|.|.
TGCGCCAGCAGCCCAGCGGTTCTGGGAAGAGAAAAACTGTTTTTT
CASSPAVLGREKLFF
>TRBJ2-4|TRBV15|.|.
TGTGCCACCAGCGATTTTCTGGTCAGGGAAGGCATTCAGTACTTC
CATSDFLVREGIQYF
>TRBJ1-4|TRBV4-3|.|.
TGCGCCAGCAGCCTTAGGAGGGGGGATGCGGAACTGTTTTTT
CASSLRRGDAELFF
>TRBJ1-4|TRBV7-9|.|TRBD1
TGTGCCAGCAGCTTATCAGTAGGGGGCCCGTCAAAACTGTTTTTT
CASSLSVGGPSKLFF
>TRBJ1-1|TRBV7-2|.|.
TGTGCCAGCAGCTTAGGAAGGGTCGGCACTGAAGCTTTCTTT
CASSLGRVGTEAFF
>TRBJ2-5|TRBV5-5|once|TRBD2
TGTGCCAGCAGCCAAGCTCTAGCGGGGGGGCGGGAGACCCAGTACTTC
CASSQALAGGRETQYF
>TRBJ1-1|TRBV28|few|TRBD1
TGTGCCAGCAGTTCCGGGACAGGGAATTGGGCTAACACTGAAGCTTTCTTT
CASSSGTGNWANTEAFF
>TRBJ1-1|TRBV5-1|.|.
TGCGCCAGCAGCTTGGACAGGCCGAACACTGAAGCTTTCTTT
CASSLDRPNTEAFF
>TRBJ2-6|TRBV5-1|.|TRBD1
TGCGCCAGCAGCCGCACAGGGGCGAAAAACTCTGGGGCCAACGTCCTGACTTTC
CASSRTGAKNSGANVLTF
>TRBJ1-2|TRBV19|few|.
TGTGCCAGTAGTATCCACAGGGACTTGAGCTACACCTTC
CASSIHRDLSYTF
>TRBJ1-2|TRBV27|.|.
TGTGCCAGCAGTTTCGGGGGCTCTGGCTACACCTTC
CASSFGGSGYTF
>TRBJ1-1|TRBV11-3|.|.
TGTGCCAGCAGCTTAGATGGCCAGCGGAACACTGAAGCTTTCTTT
CASSLDGQRNTEAFF
>TRBJ1-2|TRBV11-2|.|.
TGTGCCAGCAGCTTAAGGGGCAGGGCCGATGGCTACACCTTC
CASSLRGRADGYTF